This entry is about one TCR beta chain. Its antigen remains unknown. These data are taken from a study of OX40 agonist ivuxolimab in advanced cancers. The overall study: Dose-escalation patients were diagnosed with hepatocellular carcinoma, melanoma, renal cell cancer or head and neck cancer. Study-wide results and caveats: Clonal expansion from baseline to week 6 occurred in both CD4+ and CD8+ T cells.

The method was immunoSEQ multiplex PCR; TCRdb's version includes in-frame clones alone and lacks a portion of them. In the table there are about 150,000 clones, roughly 94% of which are singletons. This TCR derives from an adult with an advanced solid tumor such as melanoma, head and neck, liver or kidney cancer. Sequences were derived from CD4+ or CD8+ T cells sorted from blood, sampled in a trial of the OX40 agonist ivuxolimab.

CDR3 protein: CASSPRNRGLGGEAFF. The CDR3, as DNA: TGTGCCAGCAGCCCTCGGAACAGGGGGCTTGGAGGTGAAGCTTTCTTT. This chain joins TRBV7-8 and TRBJ1-1; 9 bases are a match to TRBD1. Trimming took 5 bases from V and 7 from J; bases not matched to a gene: 14. CDR3 size: 16 residues. The germline CDR1 and CDR2 sequences are SGHVS and FQNEAQ.